This T cell receptor beta chain stems from a study of T cells after yellow fever vaccination. It was through 5'RACE template switching that TCR cDNA was made, with a universal primer site and UMIs added. In TCRdb, the 5' RACE reads were re-called with MiXCR into one record per CDR3 protein. Among 100,000 to 150,000 distinct CDR3 sequences, 8.9% were seen once, and the ten largest hold 40%. Trimming pared 3 bases from V and 4 bases from J, leaving 10 bases between. This CDR3 contains 15 residues. CDR1 MGHRA and CDR2 YSYEKL come from the germline V gene. Comments on this clonotype: Antigen: not known.

The study's findings and limits: The appearance of a small share of clonotypes in both CD4 and CD8 compartments was observed. Bulk-population clonotypes that are abundant could appear as contaminants in FACS-sorted repertoires. Post-booster reappearance was seen for most primary-vaccination clones (around 96% CD4, roughly 86% CD8).

The chain employs TRBV4-1 and TRBJ2-6, with D possibly being TRBD2 (6 bases). This TCR derives from a man in his late teens or twenties who received the YFV17D yellow fever vaccine. The material was CD8+ T cells sorted from PBMCs, obtained on the day of the yellow fever booster vaccination. CDR3 nucleotides: TGCGCCAGCAGCCATCGGGGGATAGGGGCCAACGTCCTGACTTTC. Its translation is CASSHRGIGANVLTF.